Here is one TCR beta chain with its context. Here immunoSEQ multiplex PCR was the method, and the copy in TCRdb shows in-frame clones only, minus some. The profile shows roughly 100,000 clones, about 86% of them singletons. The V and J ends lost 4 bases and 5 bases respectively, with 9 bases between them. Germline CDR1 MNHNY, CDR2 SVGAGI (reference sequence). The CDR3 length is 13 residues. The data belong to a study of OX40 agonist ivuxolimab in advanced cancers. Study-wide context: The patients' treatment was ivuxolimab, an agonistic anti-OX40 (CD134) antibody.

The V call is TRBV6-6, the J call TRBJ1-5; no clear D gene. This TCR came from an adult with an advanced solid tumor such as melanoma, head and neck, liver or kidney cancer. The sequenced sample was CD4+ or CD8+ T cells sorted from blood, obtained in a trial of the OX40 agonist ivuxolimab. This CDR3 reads CASSLAGYQPQHF. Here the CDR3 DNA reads TGTGCCAGCAGTTTAGCCGGGTATCAGCCCCAGCATTTT.